Below are 28 T cell receptor beta chains sequenced from a single sample in a study of blood T cell repertoires in COVID-19. The table came from immunoSEQ multiplex PCR; TCRdb's copy has only in-frame clones and leaves some out. The table shows about 130,000 clones, with 75% to 85% occurring only once. Sequenced material: peripheral blood. All receptors come from a man between 40 and 49 years old with active or convalescent COVID-19.

This clone appeared a single time. The chain's CDR3 is CASLRGDTGELFF. CDR3 nucleotides: TGCGCCAGTTTGCGGGGTGACACCGGGGAGCTGTTTTTT. The genes are TRBV4-1 and TRBJ2-2; tentative D call: TRBD2 (6 bases). The CDR3 contains 13 residues. Germline V CDR1 and CDR2: MGHRA, YSYEKL. V lost 9 bases to trimming and J lost 3 bases, with 11 bases between them.

The J gene is TRBJ2-1, the V gene TRBV3-1 (or the pseudogene TRBV3-2); D possibly corresponds to TRBD2 (6 bases). The CDR3 spans 16 residues. The germline gives CDR1 LGHDT, CDR2 YNNKEL (reference sequence). V was pared by 1 base and J by 7 bases, with 17 bases between. The CDR3 DNA reads TGTGCCAGCAGCCAAGTTTCTACTAGCTACCGAAATGAGCAGTTCTTC. Amino acid sequence: CASSQVSTSYRNEQFF.

Comment on this clone: At one end the junction does not follow the germline gene, possibly because of a read error. The chain couples TRBV11-2 to TRBJ1-2; 9 bases match TRBD1. This CDR3 is built from 12 residues. Germline loops: CDR1 SGHAT, CDR2 FQNNGV. CDR3 in amino acids: CASSFRQGGPKF. CDR3 bases: TGTGCCAGCAGCTTTCGACAGGGGGGCCCCAAATTC.

The rearrangement links TRBV18 to TRBJ2-7, with D maybe TRBD2 (5 bases). The CDR3 is 14 residues long. Germline CDR1 and CDR2: KGHSH and LQKENI. V lost 3 bases, J lost 1 base, and 10 bases lay in between. CDR3 in amino acids: CASSPREGSYEQYF. In DNA, the CDR3 is TGTGCCAGCTCACCCCGGGAAGGATCCTACGAGCAGTACTTC.

The rearrangement joins TRBV20-1 to TRBJ1-1; a weak D match, TRBD1 (5 bases). Trimming left V 6 bases short and J 6 bases short, with 11 bases between. Germline V gives CDR1 DFQATT, CDR2 SNEGSKA (reference sequence). This CDR3 contains 11 residues. The CDR3: CSAVGLSEAFF. The CDR3 DNA reads as TGCAGTGCGGTGGGGCTCTCTGAAGCTTTCTTT.

The chain recombines TRBV5-1 with TRBJ2-7; 7 bases are shared with TRBD1. Germline CDR1 SGHRS, CDR2 YFSETQ. J was trimmed by 2 bases and V by 6 bases; bases with no gene match: 5. There are 13 residues in the CDR3. The CDR3 region has the DNA TGCGCCAGCAACACAGGGGACCCCTACGAGCAGTACTTC. The encoded protein is CASNTGDPYEQYF.

The rearrangement uses TRBV5-1 and TRBJ1-4; 7 nucleotides match TRBD1. This CDR3 comprises 14 residues. Germline V gives CDR1 SGHRS, CDR2 YFSETQ. V gave up 6 bases and J gave up 8 bases; unmatched junction bases: 10. In DNA form, the CDR3 reads TGCGCCAGCAACCACAGGGGCCAGGGCGAAAAACTGTTTTTT. It translates to CASNHRGQGEKLFF.

The V gene is TRBV29-1, the J gene TRBJ1-1; D ambiguous. Trimming left V 3 bases short and J 2 bases short, with 13 bases between. The CDR3 consists of 14 residues. Germline lookup yields CDR1 SQVTM and CDR2 ANQGSEA. The CDR3 coding sequence is TGCAGCGTTGAGAGATGGACGGGAAACACTGAAGCTTTCTTT. This sequence encodes CSVERWTGNTEAFF.

This chain uses TRBV5-6 with TRBJ2-7; D is possibly TRBD2 (5 bases). The CDR3 has 17 amino acids. The V and J ends lost 1 base and 6 bases respectively, with 23 bases between them. From germline, CDR1 is SGHDT and CDR2 YYEEEE. Here the CDR3 DNA reads TGTGCCAGCAGCTTGTACTCCTTGCGCCGGGGAAATCTCGAGCAGTACTTC. Translated, it gives CASSLYSLRRGNLEQYF.

This chain joins TRBV9 and TRBJ2-1, with D unclear. The CDR3 has 13 amino acids. V lost 5 bases and J 2 bases, leaving 8 bases between the germline ends. Germline values: CDR1 SGDLS, CDR2 YYNGEE. The CDR3 region is CASRPGAYNEQFF. CDR3 bases: TGTGCCAGCAGACCGGGTGCCTACAATGAGCAGTTCTTC.

The chain uses TRBV7-2 and TRBJ2-5; 9 positions agree with TRBD1. CDR1 is SGHTA, CDR2 FQGNSA, per germline. V shed 6 bases and J 2 bases; nucleotides not matched to a gene: 10. The CDR3 is 16 residues long. In DNA, the CDR3 is TGTGCCAGCAGGCGTAACTCCGGGACAGGGCAAGAGACCCAGTACTTC. Translation gives CASRRNSGTGQETQYF.

This rearrangement joins TRBV5-1 to TRBJ2-1, with 14 bases matching TRBD2. The CDR3 is 17 amino acids. Germline V gene data show CDR1 as SGHRS and CDR2 as YFSETQ. The J segment lost 5 bases and the V segment lost 4 bases, leaving 8 bases of the junction unmatched. The CDR3 is CASSPRLAGGPNNEQFF. CDR3 coding DNA: TGCGCCAGCAGCCCCCGACTAGCGGGAGGGCCAAACAATGAGCAGTTCTTC.

The V and J genes are TRBV7-9 and TRBJ1-1; weak D call: TRBD1 (5 bases). The CDR3 is 16 residues long. Germline CDR1 and CDR2: SEHNR and FQNEAQ (reference sequence). The germline V and J ends were trimmed by 7 bases and 6 bases, with 24 bases remaining between them. CDR3 region: CASTRTVSTGVAEAFF. DNA for the CDR3: TGTGCCAGCACGCGGACGGTGAGCACGGGGGTCGCTGAAGCTTTCTTT.

The chain couples TRBV28 to TRBJ1-4; TRBD1 is a possible D gene (5 bases). The CDR3 contains 18 residues. Germline values: CDR1 MDHEN, CDR2 SYDVKM. Trimming pared 7 bases from V and 3 bases from J, leaving 24 bases between. As DNA, the CDR3 is TGTGCCAGCATTTCAGGGTGGAGAGATAATACGGCTAATGAAAAACTGTTTTTT. This encodes CASISGWRDNTANEKLFF. Using reference TRBV28 and TRBJ1-4 for the parts outside the CDR3, the full variable domain is DVKVTQSSRYLVKRTGEKVFLECVQDMDHENMFWYRQDPGLGLRLIYFSYDVKMKEKGDIPEGYSVSREKKERFSLILESASTNQTSMYLCASISGWRDNTANEKLFFGSGTQLSVL.

The chain carries TRBV6-2 or TRBV6-3 and TRBJ1-1, with a tentative D call TRBD1 (5 bases). Germline CDR1 MNHEY, CDR2 SVGEGT. The CDR3 runs 15 residues. V dropped 2 bases and J dropped 1 base, with 11 bases sitting between them. The CDR3 region has the DNA TGTGCCAGCAGTTACGCGGGACTGGGGAACACTGAAGCTTTCTTT. It translates to CASSYAGLGNTEAFF.

The CDR3 region has the DNA TGTGCCAGCAGCTTGGGACGGCTAGCTTCTGAAGCTTTCTTT. Its translation: CASSLGRLASEAFF. V usage is TRBV5-6 and J usage is TRBJ1-1; D is ambiguous. The length of the CDR3 is 14 residues. Deletions cut 0 bases from V and 6 bases from J, with 12 bases between. CDR1 SGHDT and CDR2 YYEEEE come from the germline V gene. The entire variable domain, with the rest obtained from reference TRBV5-6 and TRBJ1-1, is as follows: DAGVTQSPTHLIKTRGQQVTLRCSPKSGHDTVSWYQQALGQGPQFIFQYYEEEERQRGNFPDRFSGHQFPNYSSELNVNALLLGDSALYLCASSLGRLASEAFFGQGTRLTVV.

V usage is TRBV5-6 and J usage is TRBJ1-2, with D maybe TRBD1 (6 bases). Trimming removed 6 bases from V and 3 bases from J, with 12 bases in between. Germline assignment: CDR1 SGHDT and CDR2 YYEEEE. This CDR3 spans 13 amino acids. The CDR3 sequence is CASTSTGDYGYTF. The CDR3 DNA reads TGTGCCAGCACCTCGACAGGCGACTATGGCTACACCTTC. Drawing the rest from reference TRBV5-6 and TRBJ1-2, the complete variable domain is DAGVTQSPTHLIKTRGQQVTLRCSPKSGHDTVSWYQQALGQGPQFIFQYYEEEERQRGNFPDRFSGHQFPNYSSELNVNALLLGDSALYLCASTSTGDYGYTFGSGTRLTVV.

The chain joins TRBV21-1 to TRBJ2-3; TRBD2 reflects the table's D call only, with no check against the DNA. TRBV21-1 is given as a pseudogene. The CDR3 runs 15 residues. This chain's CDR3 is CASSKVTGGKDTQYF. The CDR3 bases are TGTGCCAGCAGCAAAGTCACCGGGGGTAAAGATACGCAGTATTTT.

The chain has TRBV10-3 and TRBJ1-2; D is perhaps TRBD1 (5 bases). Trimming removed 10 bases at V and 4 bases at J, with 13 bases between. CDR1 is ENHRY, CDR2 SYGVKD, per germline. The CDR3 totals 12 residues. The CDR3: CATGETVYGYTF. CDR3 in DNA: TGTGCCACGGGGGAGACAGTCTATGGCTACACCTTC.

J is TRBJ1-1 and V is TRBV6-2 or TRBV6-3; D gene unclear. V lost 6 bases and J 1 base, leaving 12 bases between the germline ends. This CDR3 spans 14 amino acids. The germline gives CDR1 MNHEY, CDR2 SVGEGT. CDR3: CASRPRTENTEAFF. The CDR3 DNA is TGTGCCAGCAGACCTCGGACTGAGAACACTGAAGCTTTCTTT.

This clone was observed once. V usage is TRBV5-5 and J usage is TRBJ2-7; no reliable D call. The V gene's germline CDR1 is SGHKS and CDR2 YYEKEE (reference sequence). The CDR3 length is 16 residues. With 4 bases removed from V and 2 bases from J, the gap between germline ends came to 19 bases. Here the CDR3 DNA reads TGTGCCAGCAGCCCGGCTGGAGCAACGTCGACCTACGAGCAGTACTTC. Amino acid sequence: CASSPAGATSTYEQYF.

The chain has TRBV7-3 and TRBJ1-2; TRBD1 agrees at 8 bases. The germline CDR1 and CDR2 sequences are SGHTA and FQGTGA. The V gene end was trimmed by 6 bases and the J gene end by 2 bases; junction bases not matched to a gene: 14. This CDR3 contains 17 residues. The CDR3 nucleotides are TGTGCCAGCAGTTCCGGGACAGGCCGTCTGTCCAACTATGGCTACACCTTC. This gives the protein CASSSGTGRLSNYGYTF.

This rearrangement joins TRBV27 to TRBJ2-5; 14 bases are shared with TRBD2. Germline values: CDR1 MNHEY, CDR2 SMNVEV (reference sequence). CDR3 length: 16 amino acids. V was pared by 5 bases and J by 11 bases, with 13 bases of the junction left unmatched. CDR3 sequence (DNA): TGTGCCAGCAGTCCTAAAACGGGACTAGCGGGGGCGGCTCAGTACTTC. It translates to CASSPKTGLAGAAQYF.

This clone was found a few times. The chain is built from TRBV25-1 and TRBJ2-5; 9 bases match TRBD1. This CDR3 spans 18 amino acids. The J segment lost 3 bases and the V segment lost 6 bases, leaving 17 bases of the junction unmatched. CDR1 is MGHDK and CDR2 is SYGVNS in the germline V gene. CDR3 nucleotide sequence: TGTGCCAGCAGCGACCCTCCTGAATGGACAGGGGTAAAAGAGACCCAGTACTTC. Protein product: CASSDPPEWTGVKETQYF.

The CDR3 is CASQGQGAQPQHF. In DNA, the CDR3 is TGTGCCAGCCAGGGACAGGGGGCTCAGCCCCAGCATTTT. This rearrangement joins TRBV6-5 to TRBJ1-5; 12 bases line up with TRBD1. CDR1 is MNHEY and CDR2 is SVGAGI in the germline V gene. V trimming: 8 bases; J trimming: 6 bases; junction bases outside the gene matches: 2. This CDR3 region has 13 residues.

The chain couples TRBV5-1 to TRBJ1-2; 10 bases match TRBD1. The CDR3 extends over 15 amino acids. Germline V gene lookup returns CDR1 SGHRS and CDR2 YFSETQ. J lost 5 bases, V lost 0 bases, and 4 bases had no gene match. CDR3 loop: CASSLEGQGKYGYTF. The CDR3 nucleotides read TGCGCCAGCAGCTTGGAGGGACAGGGGAAGTATGGCTACACCTTC.

The genes are TRBV9 and TRBJ2-7, with 12 bases fitting TRBD1. CDR1 SGDLS and CDR2 YYNGEE come from the germline V gene. The CDR3 covers 22 residues. V trimming: 0 bases; J trimming: 2 bases; junction bases outside the gene matches: 21. The CDR3 here is CASSVGYRIGAPGQGATYEQYF. The CDR3, as DNA: TGTGCCAGCAGCGTAGGGTATAGAATCGGTGCGCCGGGACAGGGGGCTACCTACGAGCAGTACTTC.

This chain connects TRBV30 to TRBJ1-2; unclear D gene. This CDR3 is built from 15 residues. V lost 5 bases and J lost 2, with 18 bases in between. CDR1 GTSNPN and CDR2 SVGIG come from the germline V gene (reference sequence). CDR3 sequence reads: CAWGPAGKTNYGYTF. The CDR3 DNA is TGTGCCTGGGGCCCCGCGGGGAAGACAAACTATGGCTACACCTTC.